The clone carrying this T cell receptor beta chain has a count of ten or more. Antigen: not known. This CDR3 has 14 residues. Germline CDR1 and CDR2: SGHRS and YFSETQ. Trimming pared 3 bases from V and 6 bases from J, leaving 13 bases between. MiXCR was run by TCRdb on the 5' RACE reads, yielding one entry per CDR3 protein. The table lists under 20,000 distinct CDR3 sequences, around 6% of them singletons, with about 9.3% in the top ten. This entry is derived from a study of spatial heterogeneity in lung cancer. The time point: sample taken at primary tumor resection. General study results and limits: Within tumors, counts of expanded alpha and beta TCRs tracked tumor mutation counts.

The clonotype originates from a female donor with early-stage non-small cell lung cancer. The material was lung tumor tissue, obtained at surgery. The genes are TRBV5-1 and TRBJ2-1; D not resolved. The CDR3: CASSYGYRANEQFF. DNA of the CDR3: TGCGCCAGCAGCTATGGGTATAGGGCCAATGAGCAGTTCTTC.